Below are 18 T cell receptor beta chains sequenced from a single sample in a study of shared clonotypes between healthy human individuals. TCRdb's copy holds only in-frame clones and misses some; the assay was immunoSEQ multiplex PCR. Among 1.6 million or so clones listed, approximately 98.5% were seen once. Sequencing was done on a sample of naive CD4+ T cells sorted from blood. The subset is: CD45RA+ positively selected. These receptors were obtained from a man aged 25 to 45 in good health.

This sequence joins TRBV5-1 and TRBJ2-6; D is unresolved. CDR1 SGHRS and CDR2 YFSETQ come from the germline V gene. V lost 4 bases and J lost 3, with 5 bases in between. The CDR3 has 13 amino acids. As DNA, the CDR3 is TGCGCCAGCAGCCCAGATGGGGCCAACGTCCTGACTTTC. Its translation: CASSPDGANVLTF.

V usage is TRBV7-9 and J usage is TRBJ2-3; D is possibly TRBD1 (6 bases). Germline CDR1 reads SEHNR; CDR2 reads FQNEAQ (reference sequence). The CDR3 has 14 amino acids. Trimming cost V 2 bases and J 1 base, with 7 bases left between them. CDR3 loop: CASSLPGGTDTQYF. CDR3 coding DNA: TGTGCCAGCAGCTTACCAGGGGGCACAGATACGCAGTATTTT.

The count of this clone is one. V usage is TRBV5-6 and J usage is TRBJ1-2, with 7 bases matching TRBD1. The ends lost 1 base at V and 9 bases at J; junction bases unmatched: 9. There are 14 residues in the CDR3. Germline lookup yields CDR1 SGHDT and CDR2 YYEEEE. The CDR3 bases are TGTGCCAGCAGCTTGAGGGACAGCGGTGTTAGCTACACCTTC. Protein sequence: CASSLRDSGVSYTF.

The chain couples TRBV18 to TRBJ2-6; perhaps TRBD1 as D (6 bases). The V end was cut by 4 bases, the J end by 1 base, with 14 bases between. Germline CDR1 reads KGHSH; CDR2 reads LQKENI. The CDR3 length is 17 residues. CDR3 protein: CASSLRQVESGANVLTF. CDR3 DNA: TGTGCCAGCTCACTTAGACAGGTGGAATCTGGGGCCAACGTCCTGACTTTC.

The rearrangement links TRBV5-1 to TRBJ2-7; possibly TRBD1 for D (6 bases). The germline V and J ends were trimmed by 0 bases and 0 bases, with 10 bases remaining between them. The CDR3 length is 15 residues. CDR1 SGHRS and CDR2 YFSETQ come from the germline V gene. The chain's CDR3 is CASSLAGGYSYEQYF. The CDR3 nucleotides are TGCGCCAGCAGCTTGGCTGGGGGCTACTCCTACGAGCAGTACTTC.

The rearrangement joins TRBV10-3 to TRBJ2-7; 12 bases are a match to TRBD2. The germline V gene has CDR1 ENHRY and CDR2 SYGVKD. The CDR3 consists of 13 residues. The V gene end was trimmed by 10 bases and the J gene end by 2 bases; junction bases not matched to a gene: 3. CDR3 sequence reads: CATRTSGAYEQYF. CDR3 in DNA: TGTGCCACGAGGACTAGCGGGGCCTACGAGCAGTACTTC.

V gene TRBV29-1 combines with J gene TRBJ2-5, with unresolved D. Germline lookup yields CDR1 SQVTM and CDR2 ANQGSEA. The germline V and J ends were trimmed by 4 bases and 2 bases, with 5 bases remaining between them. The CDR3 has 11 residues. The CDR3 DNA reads TGCAGCGTTGCGGAGCAAGAGACCCAGTACTTC. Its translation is CSVAEQETQYF.

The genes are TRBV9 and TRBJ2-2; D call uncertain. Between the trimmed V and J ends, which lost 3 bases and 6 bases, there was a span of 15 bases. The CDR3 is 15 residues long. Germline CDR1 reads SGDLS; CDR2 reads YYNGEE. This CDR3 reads CASSGGVPWAGELFF. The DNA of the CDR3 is TGTGCCAGCAGCGGTGGCGTCCCTTGGGCCGGGGAGCTGTTTTTT.

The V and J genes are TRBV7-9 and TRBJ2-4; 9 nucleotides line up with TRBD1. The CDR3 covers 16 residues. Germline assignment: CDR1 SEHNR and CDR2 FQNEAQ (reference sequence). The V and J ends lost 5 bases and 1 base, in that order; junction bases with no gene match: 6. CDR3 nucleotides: TGTGCCAGCAGCCAAAGACAGGGGGTGGCCAAAAACATTCAGTACTTC. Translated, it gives CASSQRQGVAKNIQYF. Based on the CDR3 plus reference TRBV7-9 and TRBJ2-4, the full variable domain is DTGVSQNPRHKITKRGQNVTFRCDPISEHNRLYWYRQTLGQGPEFLTYFQNEAQLEKSRLLSDRFSAERPKGSFSTLEIQRTEQGDSAMYLCASSQRQGVAKNIQYFGAGTRLSVL.

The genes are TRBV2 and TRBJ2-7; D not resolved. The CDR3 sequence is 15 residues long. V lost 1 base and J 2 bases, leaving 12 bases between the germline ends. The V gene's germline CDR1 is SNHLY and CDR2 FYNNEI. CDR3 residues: CASSEVRGNPYEQYF. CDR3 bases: TGTGCCAGCAGTGAAGTCCGAGGTAATCCCTACGAGCAGTACTTC. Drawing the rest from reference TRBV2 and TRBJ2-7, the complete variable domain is EPEVTQTPSHQVTQMGQEVILRCVPISNHLYFYWYRQILGQKVEFLVSFYNNEISEKSEIFDDQFSVERPDGSNFTLKIRSTKLEDSAMYFCASSEVRGNPYEQYFGPGTRLTVT.

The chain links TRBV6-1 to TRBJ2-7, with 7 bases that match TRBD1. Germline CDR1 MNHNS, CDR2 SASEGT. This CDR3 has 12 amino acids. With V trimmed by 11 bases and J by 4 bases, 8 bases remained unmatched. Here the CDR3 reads CAADRVDYEQYF. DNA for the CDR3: TGTGCCGCTGACAGGGTCGATTACGAGCAGTACTTC.

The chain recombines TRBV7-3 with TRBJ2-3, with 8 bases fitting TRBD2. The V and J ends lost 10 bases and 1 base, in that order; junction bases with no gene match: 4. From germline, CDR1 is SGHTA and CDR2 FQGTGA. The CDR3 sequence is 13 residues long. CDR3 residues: CATSAGGTDTQYF. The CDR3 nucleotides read TGTGCCACCTCAGCGGGAGGCACAGATACGCAGTATTTT.

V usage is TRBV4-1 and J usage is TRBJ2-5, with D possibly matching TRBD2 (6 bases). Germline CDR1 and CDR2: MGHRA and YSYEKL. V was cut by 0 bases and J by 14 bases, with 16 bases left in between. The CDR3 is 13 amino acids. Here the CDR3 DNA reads TGCGCCAGCAGCCAAGAGGAGGGTGGGGTAGGATACTTC. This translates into CASSQEEGGVGYF.

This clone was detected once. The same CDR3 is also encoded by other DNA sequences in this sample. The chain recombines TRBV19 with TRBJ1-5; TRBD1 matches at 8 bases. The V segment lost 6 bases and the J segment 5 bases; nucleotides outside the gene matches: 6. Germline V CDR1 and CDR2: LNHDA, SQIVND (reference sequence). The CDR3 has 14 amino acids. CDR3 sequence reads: CASSLGQGDQPQHF. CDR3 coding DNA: TGTGCCAGTAGCCTAGGACAGGGCGATCAGCCCCAGCATTTT. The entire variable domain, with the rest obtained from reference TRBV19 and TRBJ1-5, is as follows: DGGITQSPKYLFRKEGQNVTLSCEQNLNHDAMYWYRQDPGQGLRLIYYSQIVNDFQKGDIAEGYSVSREKKESFPLTVTSAQKNPTAFYLCASSLGQGDQPQHFGDGTRLSIL.

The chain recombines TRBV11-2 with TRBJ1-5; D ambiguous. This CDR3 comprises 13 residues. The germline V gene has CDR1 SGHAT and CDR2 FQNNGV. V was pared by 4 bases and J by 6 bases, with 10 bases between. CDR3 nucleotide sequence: TGTGCCAGCAGCTCCTCAATCGTTCAGCCCCAGCATTTT. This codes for CASSSSIVQPQHF. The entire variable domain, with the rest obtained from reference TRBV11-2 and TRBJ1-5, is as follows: EAGVAQSPRYKIIEKRQSVAFWCNPISGHATLYWYQQILGQGPKLLIQFQNNGVVDDSQLPKDRFSAERLKGVDSTLKIQPAKLEDSAVYLCASSSSIVQPQHFGDGTRLSIL.

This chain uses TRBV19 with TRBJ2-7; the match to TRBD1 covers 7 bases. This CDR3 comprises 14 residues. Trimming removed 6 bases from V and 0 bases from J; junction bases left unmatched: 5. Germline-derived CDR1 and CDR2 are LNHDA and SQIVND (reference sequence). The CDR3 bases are TGTGCCAGTAGGTCGACAGGGAGCTCCTACGAGCAGTACTTC. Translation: CASRSTGSSYEQYF.

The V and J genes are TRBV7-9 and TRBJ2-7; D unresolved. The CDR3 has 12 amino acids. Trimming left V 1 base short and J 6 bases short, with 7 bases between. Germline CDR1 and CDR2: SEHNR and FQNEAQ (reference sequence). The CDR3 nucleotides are TGTGCCAGCAGCTTAGAAGTCTCCGAGCAGTACTTC. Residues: CASSLEVSEQYF.

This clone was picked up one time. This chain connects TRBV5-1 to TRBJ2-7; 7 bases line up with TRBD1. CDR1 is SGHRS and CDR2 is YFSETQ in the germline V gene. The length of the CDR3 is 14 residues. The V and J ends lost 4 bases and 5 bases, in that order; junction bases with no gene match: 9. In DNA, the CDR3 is TGCGCCAGCAGCCCACAGGGGCCGAGAGACGAGCAGTACTTC. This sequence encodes CASSPQGPRDEQYF.